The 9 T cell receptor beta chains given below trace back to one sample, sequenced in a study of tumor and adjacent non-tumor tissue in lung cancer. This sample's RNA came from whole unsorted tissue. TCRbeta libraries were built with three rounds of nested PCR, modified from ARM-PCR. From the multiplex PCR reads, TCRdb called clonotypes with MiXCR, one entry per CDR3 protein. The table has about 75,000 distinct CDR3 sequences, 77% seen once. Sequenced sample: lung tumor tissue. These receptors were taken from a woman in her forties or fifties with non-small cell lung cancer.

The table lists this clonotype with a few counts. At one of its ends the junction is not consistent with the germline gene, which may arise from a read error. The CDR3 region has the DNA TGCAGTGCTAGAGTCGATAGCGGGAGGAAAACAGATGCGCAGTATTTT. This gives the protein CSARVDSGRKTDAQYF. The chain couples TRBV20-1 to TRBJ2-3, with 10 bases that match TRBD2. Germline CDR1 reads DFQATT; CDR2 reads SNEGSKA (reference sequence). The CDR3 spans 16 residues.

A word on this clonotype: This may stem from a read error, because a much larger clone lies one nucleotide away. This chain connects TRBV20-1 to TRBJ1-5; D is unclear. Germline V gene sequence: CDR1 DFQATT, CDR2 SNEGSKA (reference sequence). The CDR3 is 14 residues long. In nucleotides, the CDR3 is TGCAATGCTAGTTCCGGTGACCGCAATCAGCCCCAGCATTTT. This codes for CNASSGDRNQPQHF.

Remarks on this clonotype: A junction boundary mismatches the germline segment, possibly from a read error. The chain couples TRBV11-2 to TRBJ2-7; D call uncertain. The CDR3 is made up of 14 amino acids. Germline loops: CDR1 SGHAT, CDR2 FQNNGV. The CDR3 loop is CVSSLDSVSYMQYF. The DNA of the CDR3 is TGTGTCAGCAGCTTAGATTCCGTAAGCTACATGCAGTACTTC. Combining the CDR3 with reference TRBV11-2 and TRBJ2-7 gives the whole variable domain EAGVAQSPRYKIIEKRQSVAFWCNPISGHATLYWYQQILGQGPKLLIQFQNNGVVDDSQLPKDRFSAERLKGVDSTLKIQPAKLEDSAVYLCVSSLDSVSYMQYFGPGTRLTVT.

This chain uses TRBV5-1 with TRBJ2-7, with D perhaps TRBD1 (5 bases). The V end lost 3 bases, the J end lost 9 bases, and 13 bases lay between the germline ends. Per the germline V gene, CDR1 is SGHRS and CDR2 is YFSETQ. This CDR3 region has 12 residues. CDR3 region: CASSSDRGTQYF. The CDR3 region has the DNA TGCGCCAGCAGCTCGGATAGGGGAACGCAGTACTTC.

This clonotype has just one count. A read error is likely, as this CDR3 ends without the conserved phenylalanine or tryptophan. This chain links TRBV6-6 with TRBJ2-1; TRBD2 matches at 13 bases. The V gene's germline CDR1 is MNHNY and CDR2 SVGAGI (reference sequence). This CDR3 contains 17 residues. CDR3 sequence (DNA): TGTACCAGCAGTTACTCGCTTGGACTAGCGGGAGATGGCGAGCAGTTCCTC. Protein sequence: CTSSYSLGLAGDGEQFL.

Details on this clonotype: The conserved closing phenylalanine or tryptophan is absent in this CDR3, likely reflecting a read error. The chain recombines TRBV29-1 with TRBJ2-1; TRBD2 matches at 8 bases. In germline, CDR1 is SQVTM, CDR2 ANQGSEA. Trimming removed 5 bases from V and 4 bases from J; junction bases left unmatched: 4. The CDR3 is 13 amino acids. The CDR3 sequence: CSVLSGRYNEQFY. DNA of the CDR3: TGCAGCGTTCTGAGCGGGAGATACAATGAGCAGTTCTAC.

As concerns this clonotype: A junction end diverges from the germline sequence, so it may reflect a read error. As DNA, the CDR3 is TGTGTCAGCAGTCCGACAAGCGCGGTCGGGGAGCTGTTTTTT. This codes for CVSSPTSAVGELFF. The rearrangement links TRBV28 to TRBJ2-2, with D unresolved. The CDR3 runs 14 residues. Germline CDR1 and CDR2: MDHEN and SYDVKM. The full variable domain, its missing parts supplied by reference TRBV28 and TRBJ2-2, is DVKVTQSSRYLVKRTGEKVFLECVQDMDHENMFWYRQDPGLGLRLIYFSYDVKMKEKGDIPEGYSVSREKKERFSLILESASTNQTSMYLCVSSPTSAVGELFFGEGSRLTVL.

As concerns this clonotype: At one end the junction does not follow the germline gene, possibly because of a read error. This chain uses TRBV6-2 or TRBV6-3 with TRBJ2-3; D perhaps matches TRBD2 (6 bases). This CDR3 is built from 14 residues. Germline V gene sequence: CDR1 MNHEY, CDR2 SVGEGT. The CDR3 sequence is CVSSYSGIADTQYF. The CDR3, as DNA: TGTGTCAGCAGCTATAGCGGTATCGCAGATACGCAGTATTTT.

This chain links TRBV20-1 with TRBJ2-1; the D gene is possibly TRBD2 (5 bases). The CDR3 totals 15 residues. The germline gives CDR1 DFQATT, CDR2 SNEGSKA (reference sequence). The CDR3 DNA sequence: TGCAATGCCGCCCCCCCTAGCTACTCCTACAACGAACAGTTCTTC. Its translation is CNAAPPSYSYNEQFF.